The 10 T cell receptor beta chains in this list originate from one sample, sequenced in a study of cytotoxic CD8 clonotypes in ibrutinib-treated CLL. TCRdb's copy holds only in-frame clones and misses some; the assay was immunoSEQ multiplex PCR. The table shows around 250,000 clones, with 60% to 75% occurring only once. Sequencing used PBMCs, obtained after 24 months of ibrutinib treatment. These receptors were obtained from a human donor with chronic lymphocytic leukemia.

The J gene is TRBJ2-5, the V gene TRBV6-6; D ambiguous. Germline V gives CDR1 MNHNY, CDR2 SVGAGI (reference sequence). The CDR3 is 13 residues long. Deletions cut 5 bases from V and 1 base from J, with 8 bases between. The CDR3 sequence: CASSRQFQETQYF. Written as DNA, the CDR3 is TGTGCCAGCAGTCGACAATTCCAAGAGACCCAGTACTTC.

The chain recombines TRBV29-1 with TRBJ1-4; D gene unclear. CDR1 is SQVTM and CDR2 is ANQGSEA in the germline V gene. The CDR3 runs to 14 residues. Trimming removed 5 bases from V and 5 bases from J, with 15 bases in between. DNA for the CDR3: TGCAGCGTTATTGAGTCGCCGGCGAATGAAAAACTGTTTTTT. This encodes CSVIESPANEKLFF.

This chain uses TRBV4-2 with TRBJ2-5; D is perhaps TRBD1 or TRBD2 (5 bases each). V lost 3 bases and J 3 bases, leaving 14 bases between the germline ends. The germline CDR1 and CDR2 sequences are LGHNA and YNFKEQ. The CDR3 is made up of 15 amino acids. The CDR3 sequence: CASSHPYGGEETQYF. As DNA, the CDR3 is TGTGCCAGCAGCCACCCCTATGGGGGAGAAGAGACCCAGTACTTC.

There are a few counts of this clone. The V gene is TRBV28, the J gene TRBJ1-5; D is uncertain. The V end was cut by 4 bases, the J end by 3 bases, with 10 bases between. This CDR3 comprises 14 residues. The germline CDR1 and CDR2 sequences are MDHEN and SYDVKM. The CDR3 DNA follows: TGTGCCAGCAGTTCCCCGGTGACCAATCAGCCCCAGCATTTT. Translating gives CASSSPVTNQPQHF.

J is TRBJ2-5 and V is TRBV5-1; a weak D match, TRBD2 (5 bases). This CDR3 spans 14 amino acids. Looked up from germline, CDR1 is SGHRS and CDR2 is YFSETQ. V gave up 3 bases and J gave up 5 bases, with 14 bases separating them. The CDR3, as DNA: TGCGCCAGCAGCTCGGGTTCGACGGGGGAGACCCAGTACTTC. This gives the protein CASSSGSTGETQYF. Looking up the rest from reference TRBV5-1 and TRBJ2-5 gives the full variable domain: KAGVTQTPRYLIKTRGQQVTLSCSPISGHRSVSWYQQTPGQGLQFLFEYFSETQRNKGNFPGRFSGRQFSNSRSEMNVSTLELGDSALYLCASSSGSTGETQYFGPGTRLLVL.

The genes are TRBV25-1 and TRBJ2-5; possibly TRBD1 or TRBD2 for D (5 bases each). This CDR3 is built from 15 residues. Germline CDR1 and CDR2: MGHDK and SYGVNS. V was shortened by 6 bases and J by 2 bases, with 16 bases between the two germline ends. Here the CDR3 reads CASSPLWGPQETQYF. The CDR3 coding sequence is TGTGCCAGCAGCCCCCTGTGGGGACCTCAAGAGACCCAGTACTTC.

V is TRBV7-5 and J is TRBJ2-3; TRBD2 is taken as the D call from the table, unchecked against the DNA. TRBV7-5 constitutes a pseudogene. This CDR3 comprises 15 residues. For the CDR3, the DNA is TGTGCCAGAAGCTTAGTTAGCGGGAGTACAGATACGCAGTATTTT. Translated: CARSLVSGSTDTQYF.

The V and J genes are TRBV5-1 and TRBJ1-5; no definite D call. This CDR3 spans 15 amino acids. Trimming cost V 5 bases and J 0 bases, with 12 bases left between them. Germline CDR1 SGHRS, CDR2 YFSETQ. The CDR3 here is CASSYDGSSNQPQHF. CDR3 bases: TGCGCCAGCAGTTACGACGGGAGTAGCAATCAGCCCCAGCATTTT.

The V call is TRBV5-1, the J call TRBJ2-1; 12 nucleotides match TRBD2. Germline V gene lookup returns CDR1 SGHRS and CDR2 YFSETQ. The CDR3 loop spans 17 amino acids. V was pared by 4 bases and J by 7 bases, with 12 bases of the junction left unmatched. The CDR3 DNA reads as TGCGCCAGCAGCATGGCTCAACTAGCGGGAGGATGGAATGAGCAGTTCTTC. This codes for CASSMAQLAGGWNEQFF.

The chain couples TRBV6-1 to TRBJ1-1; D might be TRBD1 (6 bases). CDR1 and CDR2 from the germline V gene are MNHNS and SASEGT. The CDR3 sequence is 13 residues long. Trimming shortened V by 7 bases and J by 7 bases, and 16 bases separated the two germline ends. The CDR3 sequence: CASNRQGMDEAFF. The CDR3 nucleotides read TGTGCCAGCAACCGCCAGGGGATGGATGAAGCTTTCTTT.